This TCR beta chain was obtained from a study of vaccination effects on CD4 cells after COVID-19. To note about this clone: The antigen remains undetermined.

Before sequencing, viral peptide pools were used by the ViraFEST assay to expand antigen-specific CD4+ T cells. The culture ran for under eleven days, and then CD4+ T cells were isolated. Nucleocapsid antibodies were negative in the vaccine recipients, who had never had SARS-CoV-2 infection. Assay: immunoSEQ multiplex PCR; the TCRdb copy retains only in-frame clones and omits some. Of around 79,000 clones in the sample, 78% were seen once. Findings and caveats of the study: The study found that only 1 of 255 vaccine-induced clones from healthy vaccinees cross-reacted with common cold coronaviruses.

The material was CD4+ T cells from PBMCs cultured with SARS-CoV-2 spike peptides, obtained before COVID-19 vaccination. The sequence was collected from a human donor who received a COVID-19 vaccine.

The CDR3 region is CASRVQGWNTEAFF. As DNA, the CDR3 is TGTGCCAGCAGGGTACAGGGCTGGAACACTGAAGCTTTCTTT. The J gene is TRBJ1-1, the V gene TRBV2; perhaps TRBD1 as D (6 bases). Germline lookup yields CDR1 SNHLY and CDR2 FYNNEI. The CDR3 contains 14 residues. V lost 6 bases and J lost 1, with 12 bases in between.